These T cell receptor beta chains were read from a single sample in a study of CD8+CD57+ T cells in acquired aplastic anemia. TCRdb re-derived calls from the reads in MiXCR, one entry per CDR3 protein. The sample contains hundreds of thousands of distinct CDR3 sequences, 60% to 80% of which appear only once. Sequences were obtained from sorted CD4+, CD8+, or CD8+CD57+ T cells (not recorded which) from PBMCs. The receptors were gathered from a human donor in good health, serving as a control. The CDR3 runs from the conserved cysteine through the conserved F or W. The D gene is left open where the match is weak. Some rows have no size entry. The others give once, few or many, or a class for an expanded clone.

v_gene	abundance	j_gene	d_gene	CDR3nt	CDR3aa
TRBV6-2/TRBV6-3	.	TRBJ2-7	TRBD2	TGTGCCAGCAGTTTATCAGGACTAGCAACACCCTACGGGCAGTACTTC	CASSLSGLATPYGQYF
TRBV5-5	.	TRBJ2-3	.	TGTGCCAGCAGCCTCGGGATGTGGGGGGATACGCAGTATTTT	CASSLGMWGDTQYF
TRBV9	.	TRBJ1-5	.	TGTGCCAGCAGCTCCGGTGCGGTAGAGACGAATGAAAATTTT	CASSSGAVETNENF
TRBV10-3	many	TRBJ1-1	TRBD1	TGTGCCATCAGTGAGTCGATAACAGGGGAGACTGAAGCTTTCTTT	CAISESITGETEAFF
TRBV7-7	.	TRBJ1-3	.	TGTGCCAGCAGCCAGGAGGGGGTCGGCGAGACCATGTACTTT	CASSQEGVGETMYF
TRBV2	.	TRBJ2-3	.	TGTGCCAGCAGCGTGCGGCAAGGTACGCAGGATTTT	CASSVRQGTQDF
TRBV19	once	TRBJ2-7	TRBD1	TGTGCCAGTAGTCGAGACAGGGAACAGGGGCAGTACTTC	CASSRDREQGQYF
TRBV4-3	.	TRBJ2-1	.	TGCGCCAGCCCCGTAGACAACGCCAATGAGCAGTTCTTC	CASPVDNANEQFF
TRBV19	.	TRBJ2-3	.	TGTGCCAGTAGTTTGGCGGGACGCCGTCCAGATACGCAGTATTTT	CASSLAGRRPDTQYF
TRBV20-1	once	TRBJ2-7	.	TGCAGTGCTAGAGGGGGGGTAGGTGCTGCCTACGAGCAGTACTTC	CSARGGVGAAYEQYF
TRBV20-1	.	TRBJ1-2	.	TGCAGTGCTAGCGGTGGAGATGGCTACACCTTC	CSASGGDGYTF
TRBV7-9	.	TRBJ1-6	.	TGTGCCAGCAGCTTAGACAGCATCACCGGGGTGCACTTT	CASSLDSITGVHF
TRBV5-5	many	TRBJ2-1	TRBD1	TGTGCCAGCAGCGAGAGAGCCTACAGGGGGCAGTACAATGAGCAGTTCTTC	CASSERAYRGQYNEQFF
TRBV7-9	.	TRBJ2-5	TRBD1	TGTGCCAGCAGGAAACAGGGGGGAGTTGAGACCCAGTACTTC	CASRKQGGVETQYF
TRBV29-1	.	TRBJ2-5	.	TGCAGCGTTGAATGGGGAGAGACCCAGTACTTC	CSVEWGETQYF
TRBV2	.	TRBJ1-2	.	TGTGCCAGCAGTTACAACAGCGGGCCGGATGGCTACACCTTC	CASSYNSGPDGYTF
TRBV29-1	.	TRBJ2-3	TRBD2	TGCAGCGTTGAATCTACCGGGACTAGCGGGGGTACAGATACGCAGTATTTT	CSVESTGTSGGTDTQYF
TRBV6-5	.	TRBJ2-5	TRBD2	TGTGCCAGCAGTTACTCTGGGGGTAGCGGGGGGGAAGAGACCCAGTACTTC	CASSYSGGSGGEETQYF
TRBV11-2	.	TRBJ2-2	.	TGTGCCAGCAGCTACTGGAATTCACCGAACACCGGGGAGCTGTTTTTT	CASSYWNSPNTGELFF
TRBV7-3	.	TRBJ2-5	TRBD2	TGCGCCAGCAGCCAAGAAGTAGTCTCTGGGGGGGGTGAGCAGTACTTC	CASSQEVVSGGGEQYF
TRBV7-2	many	TRBJ2-1	TRBD2	TGTGCCAGCAGCTTAGCGGGGGGGTTCTACAATGAGCAGTTCTTC	CASSLAGGFYNEQFF
TRBV19	once	TRBJ1-6	TRBD1	TGTGCCAGTAGTTTTTTGGGACAGGGCGATGCGCCCCTCCACTTT	CASSFLGQGDAPLHF
TRBV9	.	TRBJ2-2	.	TGTGCCAGCAGCCCGGTTTGGGGGGAGCGGTTTTTT	CASSPVWGERFF
TRBV2	once	TRBJ1-1	.	TGTGCCAGCAGCGCCGACGGGACAAAGACTGAAGCTTTCTTT	CASSADGTKTEAFF
TRBV25-1	.	TRBJ2-1	.	TGTGCCAGCCGAGAGCTAAAGGGACACAATGAGCAGTTCTTC	CASRELKGHNEQFF
TRBV19	many	TRBJ1-6	.	TGTGCCAGTAGAAAATTTACAGAGGTCGGGAATTCACCCCTCCACTTT	CASRKFTEVGNSPLHF
TRBV20-1	.	TRBJ2-7	.	TGCAGTGCTAGACAACGGAATAGGGGCTACGAGCAGTACTTC	CSARQRNRGYEQYF
TRBV11-3	.	TRBJ2-7	TRBD1	TGTGCCAGCAGCAGCGCCGGGACAGGCTGCTACGAGCAGTACTTC	CASSSAGTGCYEQYF
TRBV25-1	many	TRBJ2-1	TRBD1	TGTGCCAGCAGTGACCGGGGGACAGGGGATAATGAGCAGTTCTTC	CASSDRGTGDNEQFF
TRBV19	.	TRBJ2-7	TRBD2	TGTGCCAGTTCGTGGGAGGGGATAACGTACGAGCAGTACTTC	CASSWEGITYEQYF
TRBV24-1	.	TRBJ2-3	.	TGTGCCACCAGCGCTAGGGGGGAAGATACGCAGTATTTT	CATSARGEDTQYF
TRBV20-1	.	TRBJ1-2	.	TGCAGTGCTAGAGCTATACCGCAGGATCGCTATGGCTACACCTTC	CSARAIPQDRYGYTF
TRBV4-1	.	TRBJ2-5	.	TGCGCCAGCAGTGATCCCTCGAGGGAGACCCAGTACTTC	CASSDPSRETQYF